These 10 T cell receptor beta chains originate from one sample sequenced in a study of CD8 T cells in Susac syndrome. With random hexamers, reverse transcription was performed on about 0.5 to 1 ug of RNA. TCRdb recomputed calls from the immunoSEQ multiplex PCR reads with MiXCR, one row per CDR3 protein. The sample consists of approximately 190,000 distinct CDR3 sequences, about 93% of them appearing once. The sequenced sample consisted of CD4+ T cells from PBMCs. These receptors were collected from a human donor in good health.

This clonotype was seen just once. The J gene is TRBJ1-2, the V gene TRBV19, with D unresolved. Trimming left V 3 bases short and J 6 bases short, with 8 bases between. This CDR3 has 12 amino acids. CDR1 is LNHDA and CDR2 is SQIVND in the germline V gene (reference sequence). CDR3 in DNA: TGTGCCAGTAGTATCCCCCCAGATGGCTACACCTTC. This translates into CASSIPPDGYTF. The full variable domain, in which reference TRBV19 and TRBJ1-2 provide the parts outside the CDR3, is DGGITQSPKYLFRKEGQNVTLSCEQNLNHDAMYWYRQDPGQGLRLIYYSQIVNDFQKGDIAEGYSVSREKKESFPLTVTSAQKNPTAFYLCASSIPPDGYTFGSGTRLTVV.

This sequence joins TRBV6-2 or TRBV6-3 and TRBJ1-5, with a weak D call TRBD1 (5 bases). Per the germline V gene, CDR1 is MNHEY and CDR2 is SVGEGT. There are 16 residues in the CDR3. Trimming left V 6 bases short and J 0 bases short, with 15 bases between. CDR3 bases: TGTGCCAGCAGCCGAGGGGTCGGACATAGCAATCAGCCCCAGCATTTT. This codes for CASSRGVGHSNQPQHF.

V usage is TRBV7-8 and J usage is TRBJ1-1; the D is unclear. The CDR3 spans 14 residues. Looked up from germline, CDR1 is SGHVS and CDR2 is FQNEAQ. The V and J ends lost 1 base and 2 bases respectively, with 8 bases between them. In DNA, the CDR3 is TGTGCCAGCAGCTTAGGGCAGGTTAACACTGAAGCTTTCTTT. It codes for CASSLGQVNTEAFF.

Only a few counts were recorded for this clonotype. J is TRBJ1-6 and V is TRBV7-9, with D unresolved. The CDR3 contains 13 residues. V was shortened by 1 base and J by 7 bases, with 5 bases between the two germline ends. The germline CDR1 and CDR2 sequences are SEHNR and FQNEAQ (reference sequence). The CDR3 here is CASSLGGNSPLHF. The CDR3 nucleotides are TGTGCCAGCAGCTTAGGCGGAAATTCACCCCTCCACTTT.

The chain uses TRBV7-2 and TRBJ1-2, with a weak D call TRBD1 (5 bases). The CDR3 length is 15 residues. Germline CDR1 is SGHTA and CDR2 is FQGNSA. Trimming pared 3 bases from V and 3 bases from J, leaving 14 bases between. The CDR3 here is CASSLGGVLYYGYTF. The CDR3 DNA reads TGTGCCAGCAGCTTGGGAGGGGTGCTTTACTATGGCTACACCTTC.

The chain carries TRBV7-3 and TRBJ2-7, with a weak D call TRBD2 (6 bases). Germline V gene data show CDR1 as SGHTA and CDR2 as FQGTGA. The CDR3 consists of 14 residues. With 2 bases removed from V and 1 base from J, the gap between germline ends came to 9 bases. DNA for the CDR3: TGTGCCAGCAGCTTAGGAGGGAGGTCCTACGAGCAGTACTTC. Residues: CASSLGGRSYEQYF. Using reference TRBV7-3 and TRBJ2-7 for the parts outside the CDR3, the full variable domain is GAGVSQTPSNKVTEKGKYVELRCDPISGHTALYWYRQSLGQGPEFLIYFQGTGAADDSGLPNDRFFAVRPEGSVSTLKIQRTERGDSAVYLCASSLGGRSYEQYFGPGTRLTVT.

The chain recombines TRBV2 with TRBJ2-3; TRBD2 matches at 11 bases. Germline-derived CDR1 and CDR2 are SNHLY and FYNNEI. Trimming took 1 base from V and 0 from J; bases not matched to a gene: 6. The CDR3 runs to 18 residues. CDR3 sequence: CASSEGLAGYSSTDTQYF. The CDR3 DNA sequence: TGTGCCAGCAGTGAAGGACTAGCGGGGTATTCTAGCACAGATACGCAGTATTTT.

This CDR3 reads CASSMGQGGGYEQYF. CDR3 nucleotides: TGTGCCAGCAGTATGGGACAGGGGGGAGGCTACGAGCAGTACTTC. The V and J genes are TRBV12-3 or TRBV12-4 and TRBJ2-7; the match to TRBD1 covers 11 bases. Germline trimming cut 5 bases from V and 3 bases from J; bases unmatched to any gene: 6. There are 15 residues in the CDR3.

The chain has TRBV2 and TRBJ2-7; D not resolved. This CDR3 contains 13 residues. The germline V gene encodes CDR1 SNHLY and CDR2 FYNNEI. V gave up 3 bases and J gave up 1 base, with 7 bases separating them. The CDR3 here is CASSDFASYEQYV. The CDR3 region has the DNA TGTGCCAGCAGTGATTTCGCTTCCTACGAGCAGTACGTC.

The chain joins TRBV5-1 to TRBJ1-1; D gene uncertain. Germline CDR1 SGHRS, CDR2 YFSETQ. With 3 bases removed from V and 6 bases from J, the gap between germline ends came to 18 bases. The CDR3 contains 15 residues. The CDR3 reads CASSSRTADGSEAFF. CDR3 in DNA: TGCGCCAGCAGCTCCCGGACCGCCGACGGTTCTGAAGCTTTCTTT.